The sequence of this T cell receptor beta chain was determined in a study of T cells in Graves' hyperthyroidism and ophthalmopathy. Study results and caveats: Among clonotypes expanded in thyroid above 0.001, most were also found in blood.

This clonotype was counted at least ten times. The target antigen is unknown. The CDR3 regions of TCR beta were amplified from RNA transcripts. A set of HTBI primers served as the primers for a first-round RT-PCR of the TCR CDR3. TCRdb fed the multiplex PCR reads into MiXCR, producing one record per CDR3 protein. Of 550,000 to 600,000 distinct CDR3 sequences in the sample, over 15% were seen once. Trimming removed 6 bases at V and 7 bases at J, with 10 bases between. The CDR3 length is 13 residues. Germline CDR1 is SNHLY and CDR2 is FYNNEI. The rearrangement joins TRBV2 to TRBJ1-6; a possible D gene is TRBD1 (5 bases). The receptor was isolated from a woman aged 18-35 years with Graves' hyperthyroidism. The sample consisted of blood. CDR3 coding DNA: TGTGCCAGCAGAGCACAGGAGAATTCACCCCTCCACTTT. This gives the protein CASRAQENSPLHF.